This TCR beta chain was profiled in a study of shared clonotypes between healthy human individuals. Across the whole study: Three CD4 naive, three CD4 memory, two CD8 naive and one CD8 memory plate were used per donor.

The protocol was immunoSEQ multiplex PCR, while the TCRdb copy is restricted to in-frame clones and leaves out a portion. The sample holds millions of clones, approximately 95% seen once. Each of the donors was a healthy adult who was HIV-negative and had not had a recent acute infection or vaccination. The table lists this clone with a count of one. The sample taken for sequencing was naive CD4+ T cells from PBMCs. As for subset: CD45RA+ positively selected. The receptor was derived from a man between 18 and 29 years old in good health. Some clones in this sample may be carry-over from other donors' samples.

CDR3: CASRTGTGVTDTQYF. In DNA, the CDR3 is TGTGCCAGCAGAACCGGGACAGGGGTCACAGATACGCAGTATTTT. V usage is TRBV2 and J usage is TRBJ2-3, with TRBD1 identical over 10 bases. V lost 6 bases and J lost 2; bases outside the gene matches: 5. The CDR3 spans 15 residues. Germline V gene data show CDR1 as SNHLY and CDR2 as FYNNEI. The complete variable domain, with remaining parts taken from reference TRBV2 and TRBJ2-3, reads EPEVTQTPSHQVTQMGQEVILRCVPISNHLYFYWYRQILGQKVEFLVSFYNNEISEKSEIFDDQFSVERPDGSNFTLKIRSTKLEDSAMYFCASRTGTGVTDTQYFGPGTRLTVL.